This TCR beta chain stems from a study of CD8 T cells in ankylosing spondylitis. Findings and caveats of the study: Certain motif variants had earlier appeared in reactive arthritis synovial fluid and blood. It appeared that ankylosing spondylitis blood was characterized by a TCR beta motif of roughly 8 highly homologous variants.

The table lists this clonotype with a few counts. What it binds is not known. Each CDR3 protein gets one entry after TCRdb re-called the 5' RACE reads with MiXCR. The data hold fewer than 550,000 distinct CDR3 sequences, with over 4% observed a single time. Germline assignment: CDR1 MNHNY and CDR2 SVGAGI (reference sequence). This CDR3 is built from 13 residues. The V and J ends lost 5 bases and 7 bases respectively, with 14 bases between them. V is TRBV6-6 and J is TRBJ2-5, with D perhaps given as TRBD1 or TRBD2 (5 bases each). Sequencing used blood, either unsorted or a sorted T cell fraction (not recorded which). This TCR derives from a male donor with ankylosing spondylitis. CDR3 protein: CASSMGRGGTQYF. In DNA form, the CDR3 reads TGTGCCAGCAGTATGGGACGTGGGGGGACCCAGTACTTC.